The present T cell receptor (beta chain) was sequenced within a study of regulatory and conventional T cells in RAG deficiency. Findings and caveats of the study: Other subsets showed 9 to 10-fold reductions, but Treg unique TCR beta sequences fell approximately 100-fold in these patients. In Omenn syndrome, sorted "Tregs" may be peripherally activated cells. RAG-deficient patients showed markedly lower Shannon entropy and higher Simpson indices than control T-cell subsets.

CDR1 is ENHRY and CDR2 is SYGVKD in the germline V gene. With 4 bases removed from V and 1 base from J, the gap between germline ends came to 12 bases. CDR3 length: 15 amino acids. Genomic DNA came from blood conventional CD4+ T cells gated CD25-low CD127-high. This clone was detected only once. Its antigen remains unidentified. Data came from immunoSEQ multiplex PCR; TCRdb stores just in-frame clones and leaves some out. The data contain 7,000 to 9,500 clones, around 94% of them singletons. The V gene is TRBV10-3, the J gene TRBJ2-3; D perhaps matches TRBD1 (6 bases). Sequencing used CD4+ effector T cells sorted from blood. This TCR was recovered from a human donor with RAG deficiency presenting as severe combined immunodeficiency. The CDR3 nucleotides are TGTGCCATCAGTGGGGGGCCAGGGGGCACAGATACGCAGTATTTT. The encoded protein is CAISGGPGGTDTQYF.